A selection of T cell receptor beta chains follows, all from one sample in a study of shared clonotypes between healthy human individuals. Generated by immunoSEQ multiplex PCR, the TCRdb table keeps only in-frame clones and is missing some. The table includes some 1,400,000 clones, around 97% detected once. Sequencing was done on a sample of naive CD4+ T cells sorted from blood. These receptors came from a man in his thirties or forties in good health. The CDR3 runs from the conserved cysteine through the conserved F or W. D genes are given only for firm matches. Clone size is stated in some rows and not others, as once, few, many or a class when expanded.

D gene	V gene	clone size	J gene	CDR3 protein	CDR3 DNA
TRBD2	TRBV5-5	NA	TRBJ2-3	CASATRGAGGDTQYF	TGTGCCAGCGCCACCCGAGGAGCGGGAGGAGATACGCAGTATTTT
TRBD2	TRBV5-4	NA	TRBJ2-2	CASSLGRLATGELFF	TGTGCCAGCAGCTTGGGGAGACTAGCAACCGGGGAGCTGTTTTTT
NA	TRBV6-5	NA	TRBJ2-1	CASSYSGVGDNEQFF	TGTGCCAGCAGTTACTCTGGAGTGGGGGACAATGAGCAGTTCTTC
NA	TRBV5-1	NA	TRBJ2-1	CASSLDRSSYNEQFF	TGCGCCAGCAGCTTGGACAGGAGCTCCTACAATGAGCAGTTCTTC
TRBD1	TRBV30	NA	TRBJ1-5	CAWSVHRGTSNQPQHF	TGTGCCTGGAGTGTACACAGGGGAACTAGTAATCAGCCCCAGCATTTT
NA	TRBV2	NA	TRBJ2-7	CASSVHYEQYF	TGTGCCAGCAGTGTCCACTACGAGCAGTACTTC
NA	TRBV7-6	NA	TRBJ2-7	CASSLMASSEQYF	TGTGCCAGCAGCTTAATGGCTTCCTCCGAGCAGTACTTC
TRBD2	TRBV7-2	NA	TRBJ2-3	CASSFPAGVADTQYF	TGTGCCAGCAGCTTTCCAGCGGGAGTAGCAGATACGCAGTATTTT
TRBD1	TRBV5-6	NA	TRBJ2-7	CASSPLQGAASEQYF	TGTGCCAGCAGCCCCTTACAGGGGGCGGCCTCCGAGCAGTACTTC
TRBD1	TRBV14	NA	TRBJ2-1	CASSPSNRGRAIYNEQFF	TGTGCCAGCAGCCCTTCAAACAGGGGGCGAGCCATCTACAATGAGCAGTTCTTC
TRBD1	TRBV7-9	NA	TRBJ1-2	CASSLVGTGGGYTF	TGTGCCAGCAGCTTAGTAGGGACAGGGGGCGGCTACACCTTC
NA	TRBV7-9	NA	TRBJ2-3	CASSLAYTDTQYF	TGTGCCAGCAGCTTAGCTTACACAGATACGCAGTATTTT
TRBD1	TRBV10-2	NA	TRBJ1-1	CASSETLDRGNTEAFF	TGCGCCAGCAGTGAGACGTTGGACAGGGGGAACACTGAAGCTTTCTTT
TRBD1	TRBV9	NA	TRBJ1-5	CASSVTGDRQPQHF	TGTGCCAGCAGCGTTACAGGGGATAGACAGCCCCAGCATTTT
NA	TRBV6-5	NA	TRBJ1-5	CASSYSRRGPQHF	TGTGCCAGCAGTTACTCGAGGCGGGGGCCCCAGCATTTT
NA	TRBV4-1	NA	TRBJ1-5	CASSQDEGRGQPQHF	TGCGCCAGCAGCCAAGATGAGGGTAGAGGTCAGCCCCAGCATTTT
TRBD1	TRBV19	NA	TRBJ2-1	CASSIGQGEPNEQFF	TGTGCCAGTAGTATCGGACAGGGCGAACCGAATGAGCAGTTCTTC
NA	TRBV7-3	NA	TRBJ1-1	CASSSGTNTEAFF	TGTGCCAGCAGCTCCGGGACGAACACTGAAGCTTTCTTT
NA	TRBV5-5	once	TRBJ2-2	CASSLWLNTGELFF	TGTGCCAGCAGCTTGTGGCTGAACACCGGGGAGCTGTTTTTT
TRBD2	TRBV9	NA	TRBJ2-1	CASSVVAGGESEQFF	TGTGCCAGCAGCGTAGTGGCGGGAGGCGAATCTGAGCAGTTCTTC
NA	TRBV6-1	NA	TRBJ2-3	CASSDKSNRADTQYF	TGTGCCAGCAGTGATAAGTCAAACAGAGCCGATACGCAGTATTTT
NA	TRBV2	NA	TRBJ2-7	CASILPGTPSYEQYF	TGTGCCAGCATTCTTCCCGGGACTCCCTCCTACGAGCAGTACTTC
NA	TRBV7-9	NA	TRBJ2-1	CASSLRELSWEQFF	TGTGCCAGCAGCTTAAGAGAACTTTCGTGGGAGCAGTTCTTC
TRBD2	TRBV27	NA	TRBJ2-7	CASSLSSGPSYEQYF	TGTGCCAGCAGTCTTTCTAGCGGGCCGTCCTACGAGCAGTACTTC
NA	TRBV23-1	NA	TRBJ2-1	CASSRTDRIKNEQFF	TGCGCCAGCAGTCGGACCGACAGGATTAAGAATGAGCAGTTCTTC
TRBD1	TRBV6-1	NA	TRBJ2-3	CASSEARQGARDTQYF	TGTGCCAGCAGTGAAGCGAGACAGGGGGCTAGGGATACGCAGTATTTT
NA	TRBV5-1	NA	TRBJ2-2	CASSLVLGANTGELFF	TGCGCCAGCAGCTTGGTCCTAGGGGCGAACACCGGGGAGCTGTTTTTT
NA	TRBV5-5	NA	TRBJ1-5	CASSLVWGADFGQPQHF	TGTGCCAGCAGCTTGGTTTGGGGGGCCGATTTCGGTCAGCCCCAGCATTTT
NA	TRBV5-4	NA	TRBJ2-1	CASSFERGWYNEQFF	TGTGCCAGCAGCTTTGAGAGGGGTTGGTACAATGAGCAGTTCTTC
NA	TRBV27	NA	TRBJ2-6	CASSHPGVLGANVLTF	TGTGCCAGCAGCCACCCGGGGGTTCTGGGGGCCAACGTCCTGACTTTC
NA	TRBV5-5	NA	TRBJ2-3	CASSLVGEETQYF	TGTGCCAGCAGCTTGGTAGGGGAAGAAACGCAGTATTTT
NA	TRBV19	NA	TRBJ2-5	CASSIDHKETQYF	TGTGCCAGTAGTATAGATCACAAAGAGACCCAGTACTTC
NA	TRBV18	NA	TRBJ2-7	CASSPEFGIYEQYF	TGTGCCAGCTCACCAGAATTCGGGATCTACGAGCAGTACTTC
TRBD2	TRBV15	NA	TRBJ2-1	CATSGPLAGADEQFF	TGTGCCACCAGCGGTCCACTAGCGGGAGCGGATGAGCAGTTCTTC
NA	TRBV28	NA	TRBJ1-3	CASSGASKGNTIYF	TGTGCCAGCAGTGGGGCCAGTAAGGGAAACACCATATATTTT
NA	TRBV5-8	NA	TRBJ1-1	CASSLSGVTEAFF	TGTGCCAGCAGCTTGAGCGGGGTGACTGAAGCTTTCTTT
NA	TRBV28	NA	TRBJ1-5	CASSLSGFHQPQHF	TGTGCCAGCAGTTTATCAGGTTTTCATCAGCCCCAGCATTTT
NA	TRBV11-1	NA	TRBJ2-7	CASSFAGAYEQYF	TGTGCCAGCAGCTTTGCAGGGGCCTACGAGCAGTACTTC
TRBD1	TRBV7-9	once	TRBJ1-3	CASRTDRGSGNTIYF	TGTGCCAGCAGGACGGACAGGGGCTCTGGAAACACCATATATTTT
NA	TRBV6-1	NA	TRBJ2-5	CASSEYGWLETQYF	TGTGCCAGCAGTGAATACGGATGGCTAGAGACCCAGTACTTC
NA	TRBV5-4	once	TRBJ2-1	CASSLGQGYLADLYNEQFF	TGTGCCAGCAGCTTGGGACAGGGCTACCTAGCGGACCTCTACAATGAGCAGTTCTTC
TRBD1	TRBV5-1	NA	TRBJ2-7	CASRYNTGAPGSYEQYF	TGCGCCAGCAGGTATAACACAGGGGCCCCTGGCTCCTACGAGCAGTACTTC
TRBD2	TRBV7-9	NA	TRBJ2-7	CASRTSGASYEQYF	TGTGCTAGCAGGACTAGCGGGGCCTCCTACGAGCAGTACTTC
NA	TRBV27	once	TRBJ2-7	CASSWSRGYEQYF	TGTGCCAGCAGTTGGTCCAGGGGCTACGAGCAGTACTTC
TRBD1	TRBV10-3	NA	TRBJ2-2	CAIRSGQGADTGELFF	TGTGCCATCAGATCGGGACAGGGGGCGGACACCGGGGAGCTGTTTTTT
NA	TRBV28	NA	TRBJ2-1	CASKSAPVDEQFF	TGTGCCAGCAAGTCGGCGCCCGTAGATGAGCAGTTCTTC
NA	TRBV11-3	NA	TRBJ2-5	CASSLTSGQETQYF	TGTGCCAGCAGCTTAACCAGCGGACAAGAGACCCAGTACTTC
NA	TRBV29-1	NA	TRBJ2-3	CSVLSGTDTQYF	TGCAGCGTCCTTTCGGGCACAGATACGCAGTATTTT
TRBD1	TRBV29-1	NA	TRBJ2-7	CSVEESHSGDRGSYEQYF	TGCAGCGTTGAAGAGAGTCATTCGGGGGACAGGGGCTCCTACGAGCAGTACTTC
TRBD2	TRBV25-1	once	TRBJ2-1	CASGASGRAYEQFF	TGTGCCAGCGGGGCTAGCGGGAGGGCATATGAGCAGTTCTTC
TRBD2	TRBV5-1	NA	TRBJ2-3	CASSSGTSGRADTQYF	TGCGCCAGCAGCTCCGGGACTAGCGGGAGGGCAGATACGCAGTATTTT
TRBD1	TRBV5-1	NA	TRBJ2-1	CASSRFGTGDNEQFF	TGCGCCAGCAGCCGATTCGGGACAGGGGACAATGAGCAGTTCTTC
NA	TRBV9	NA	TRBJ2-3	CASSVAGATVITDTQYF	TGTGCCAGCAGCGTAGCGGGAGCCACCGTAATCACAGATACGCAGTATTTT
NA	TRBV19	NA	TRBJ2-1	CASSIWGDSPYNEQFF	TGTGCCAGTAGTATATGGGGCGACTCGCCCTACAATGAGCAGTTCTTC
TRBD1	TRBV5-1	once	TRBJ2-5	CASSPGDRGRGETQYF	TGCGCCAGCAGCCCCGGGGACAGGGGGCGTGGAGAGACCCAGTACTTC
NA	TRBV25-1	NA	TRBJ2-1	CASGRAKGLKQFF	TGTGCCTCGGGTCGGGCGAAGGGCCTGAAGCAGTTCTTC